What follows describes a single T cell receptor beta chain. The V gene's germline CDR1 is SNHLY and CDR2 FYNNEI. With V trimmed by 6 bases and J by 3 bases, 4 bases remained unmatched. The CDR3 is 14 residues long. The source of the sample is a study of blood T cell repertoires in COVID-19. Turning to the study itself: Donors in the United States, Italy and Spain gave samples during acute or convalescent COVID-19.

Authors' analysis steps: Reference gene primer amplification yielded estimated nucleated cell counts. Data came from immunoSEQ multiplex PCR; TCRdb stores just in-frame clones and leaves some out. V, J and clone size were drawn from that table, and D and trimming were deduced from the DNA. The profile covers 100,000 to 150,000 clones, with approximately 82% appearing a single time and 3.8% taken by the ten largest. The chain carries TRBV2 and TRBJ2-2; TRBD1 aligns across 7 bases. The sequence derives from a woman in her 50s with acute or convalescent COVID-19. The sample consisted of peripheral blood. In DNA form, the CDR3 reads TGTGCCAGCAGGGAGACAGGGTACACCGGGGAGCTGTTTTTT. Its translation is CASRETGYTGELFF. Filled out from reference TRBV2 and TRBJ2-2, the complete variable domain reads EPEVTQTPSHQVTQMGQEVILRCVPISNHLYFYWYRQILGQKVEFLVSFYNNEISEKSEIFDDQFSVERPDGSNFTLKIRSTKLEDSAMYFCASRETGYTGELFFGEGSRLTVL.